Presented here are 14 T cell receptor beta chains from one specimen sequenced in a study of cytomegalovirus exposure and HLA in healthy donors. The PCR was carried out with 60 Vbeta primers and 13 Jbeta primers. Libraries were prepared by immunoSEQ multiplex PCR; TCRdb keeps only in-frame clonotypes and omits some of them. The sample includes approximately 93,000 clones. The source material was PBMCs. The receptors come from a woman aged 30 to 39 in good health and CMV-seronegative.

As regards this clone: Its ends do not fully match the called genes, so a read error is possible. The chain's CDR3 is CASRQGANEQYF. CDR3 sequence (DNA): TGTGCGAGCAGACAGGGGGCTAACGAGCAGTACTTC. The chain joins TRBV14 to TRBJ2-7; 10 bases are shared with TRBD1. This CDR3 region has 12 residues. Germline CDR1 reads SGHDN; CDR2 reads FVKESK.

The chain recombines TRBV7-2 with TRBJ1-4; D is undetermined. Germline assignment: CDR1 SGHTA and CDR2 FQGNSA. V was shortened by 1 base and J by 10 bases, with 10 bases between the two germline ends. The CDR3 loop spans 13 amino acids. The CDR3 protein is CASSLGTFGKLFF. The DNA of the CDR3 is TGTGCCAGCAGCTTAGGGACTTTTGGAAAACTGTTTTTT.

The gene calls are TRBV9 and TRBJ2-5; the match to TRBD2 covers 14 bases. The last part of the DNA fits TRBJ2-7 better; the J call may be wrong. The length of the CDR3 is 17 residues. The germline CDR1 and CDR2 sequences are SGDLS and YYNGEE. CDR3 sequence: CASSVFSGTSGSPEQYF. Here the CDR3 DNA reads TGTGCCAGCAGCGTTTTCTCCGGGACTAGCGGGAGCCCCGAGCAGTACTTC.

The V call is TRBV6-6, the J call TRBJ1-6, with 7 bases identical to TRBD1. CDR3 length: 13 amino acids. In germline, CDR1 is MNHNY, CDR2 SVGAGI (reference sequence). With 4 bases clipped from V and 7 bases from J, the junction kept 1 base outside the gene matches. The CDR3 is CASSLTGNSPLHF. DNA for the CDR3: TGTGCCAGCAGTTTGACAGGGAATTCACCCCTCCACTTT.

J is TRBJ1-4 and V is TRBV7-6, with a possible D match to TRBD1 (6 bases). Trimming removed 5 bases from V and 0 bases from J, with 13 bases in between. The CDR3 spans 16 residues. Germline values: CDR1 SGHVS, CDR2 FNYEAQ. Here the CDR3 DNA reads TGTGCCAGCAGCAAAGGACAGAGCACAACTAATGAAAAACTGTTTTTT. Encoded protein: CASSKGQSTTNEKLFF.

The rearrangement links TRBV19 to TRBJ1-6, with D unclear. There are 13 residues in the CDR3. Germline CDR1 is LNHDA and CDR2 is SQIVND (reference sequence). Trimming removed 7 bases from V and 5 bases from J, with 9 bases in between. In DNA form, the CDR3 reads TGTGCCAGTAAGCGGGGAGATAATTCACCCCTCCACTTT. Translating gives CASKRGDNSPLHF. Together with reference TRBV19 and TRBJ1-6, the CDR3 gives the full variable domain: DGGITQSPKYLFRKEGQNVTLSCEQNLNHDAMYWYRQDPGQGLRLIYYSQIVNDFQKGDIAEGYSVSREKKESFPLTVTSAQKNPTAFYLCASKRGDNSPLHFGNGTRLTVT.

J is TRBJ1-3 and V is TRBV7-8; the D gene is possibly TRBD1 (5 bases). The length of the CDR3 is 13 residues. V was pared by 5 bases and J by 4 bases, with 9 bases between. Germline V gene sequence: CDR1 SGHVS, CDR2 FQNEAQ. CDR3: CASSLNRGNTIYF. The CDR3 DNA is TGTGCCAGCAGCCTAAACAGGGGAAACACCATATATTTT. Using reference TRBV7-8 and TRBJ1-3 for the parts outside the CDR3, the full variable domain is GAGVSQSPRYKVAKRGQDVALRCDPISGHVSLFWYQQALGQGPEFLTYFQNEAQLDKSGLPSDRFFAERPEGSVSTLKIQRTQQEDSAVYLCASSLNRGNTIYFGEGSWLTVV.

The chain has TRBV5-1 and TRBJ2-2; no clear D gene. CDR1 and CDR2 from the germline V gene are SGHRS and YFSETQ. CDR3 length equals 13 residues. With 0 bases removed from V and 7 bases from J, the gap between germline ends came to 7 bases. The CDR3 nucleotides read TGCGCCAGCAGCTTGGTTTTGCGCGGGGAGCTGTTTTTT. Translating gives CASSLVLRGELFF.

The chain has TRBV4-1 and TRBJ2-2; D is undetermined. CDR3 length: 17 amino acids. V lost 3 bases, J lost 5 bases, and 19 bases lay in between. Per the germline V gene, CDR1 is MGHRA and CDR2 is YSYEKL. The CDR3 sequence: CASSHPPGQLGTGELFF. For the CDR3, the DNA is TGCGCCAGCAGCCACCCCCCAGGCCAGTTAGGAACCGGGGAGCTGTTTTTT.

The chain couples TRBV6-4 to TRBJ2-1, with 15 bases fitting TRBD2. The CDR3 runs to 15 residues. J was trimmed by 6 bases and V by 4 bases; bases with no gene match: 1. From germline, CDR1 is MRHNA and CDR2 SNTAGT. CDR3 sequence (DNA): TGTGCCAGCAGTGGGACTAGCGGGGGGGCCAATGAGCAGTTCTTC. Translated: CASSGTSGGANEQFF.

The V call is TRBV7-2, the J call TRBJ2-2; D may be TRBD2 (7 bases). The CDR3 is 15 amino acids. CDR1 is SGHTA and CDR2 is FQGNSA in the germline V gene. Trimming took 1 base from V and 3 from J, leaving 9 bases between them. The DNA of the CDR3 is TGTGCCAGCAGCTTAGTAGGGGGGGACACCGGGGAGCTGTTTTTT. It specifies CASSLVGGDTGELFF.

The chain recombines TRBV19 with TRBJ1-5; TRBD1 might be the D (5 bases). Trimming took off 6 bases at V and 3 bases at J, with 9 bases between the two ends. The CDR3 loop spans 13 amino acids. The germline CDR1 and CDR2 sequences are LNHDA and SQIVND (reference sequence). CDR3 sequence (DNA): TGTGCCAGTAGAGACAGAATCAATCAGCCCCAGCATTTT. It codes for CASRDRINQPQHF.

V is TRBV30 and J is TRBJ1-1, with 8 bases fitting TRBD1. V lost 4 bases and J lost 4; bases outside the gene matches: 5. Germline CDR1 reads GTSNPN; CDR2 reads SVGIG (reference sequence). The CDR3 extends over 13 amino acids. The CDR3 spells CAWNRGWVTEAFF. The CDR3 DNA reads as TGTGCCTGGAACAGGGGGTGGGTCACTGAAGCTTTCTTT.

This clone ranks as medium-sized in terms of frequency. The rearrangement joins TRBV2 to TRBJ1-3; no clear D. The V end was cut by 0 bases, the J end by 2 bases, with 14 bases between. Germline V gene lookup returns CDR1 SNHLY and CDR2 FYNNEI. The CDR3 runs 17 residues. The CDR3 loop reads CASSEAPGRGTGNTIYF. CDR3 bases: TGTGCCAGCAGTGAAGCTCCGGGTCGGGGAACTGGAAACACCATATATTTT.